These T cell receptor beta chains were read from a single sample in a study of control samples from healthy donors and cancer patients. Profiling relied on immunoSEQ multiplex PCR, and the TCRdb table lists in-frame clones only, not all of them. The data show about 75,000 clones, approximately 84% seen once. Sequenced input: blood. The receptor source for this set is a man between 45 and 60 years old in good health. Both conserved end residues are part of each CDR3. Fields, in order: clone size, D gene, J gene, V gene, CDR3 protein, CDR3 DNA. A D gene is named only where the DNA matches it firmly. Part of the rows lack a size; the others show once, few, many or a class for expanded clones.

abundance: .
d_gene: .
j_gene: TRBJ2-2
v_gene: TRBV13
CDR3aa: CASSSRGTGELFF
CDR3nt: TGTGCCAGCAGCTCGCGAGGGACCGGGGAGCTGTTTTTT

abundance: .
d_gene: TRBD1
j_gene: TRBJ1-1
v_gene: TRBV9
CDR3aa: CASSIQGENTEAFF
CDR3nt: TGTGCCAGCAGCATACAGGGGGAGAACACTGAAGCTTTCTTT

abundance: once
d_gene: .
j_gene: TRBJ2-5
v_gene: TRBV5-5
CDR3aa: CASSLLNLGQETQYF
CDR3nt: TGTGCCAGCAGCTTGTTAAATCTAGGGCAAGAGACCCAGTACTTC

abundance: .
d_gene: TRBD1
j_gene: TRBJ2-5
v_gene: TRBV7-9
CDR3aa: CASSHGDRGETQYF
CDR3nt: TGTGCCAGCAGCCATGGGGACAGGGGAGAGACCCAGTACTTC

abundance: .
d_gene: .
j_gene: TRBJ1-1
v_gene: TRBV19
CDR3aa: CASSILGVGTEAFF
CDR3nt: TGTGCCAGTAGTATATTAGGGGTGGGCACTGAAGCTTTCTTT

abundance: .
d_gene: .
j_gene: TRBJ1-1
v_gene: TRBV7-9
CDR3aa: CASSLLLGAEAFF
CDR3nt: TGTGCCAGCAGCTTATTATTAGGTGCTGAAGCTTTCTTT

abundance: .
d_gene: TRBD2
j_gene: TRBJ2-1
v_gene: TRBV14
CDR3aa: CASSQDRGGSEQFF
CDR3nt: TGTGCCAGCAGCCAAGATCGGGGCGGGAGTGAGCAGTTCTTC

abundance: few
d_gene: .
j_gene: TRBJ2-1
v_gene: TRBV9
CDR3aa: CASSVGAEIYNEQFF
CDR3nt: TGTGCCAGCAGCGTAGGCGCGGAGATCTACAATGAGCAGTTCTTC

abundance: .
d_gene: .
j_gene: TRBJ2-2
v_gene: TRBV6-5
CDR3aa: CASSPWITGELFF
CDR3nt: TGTGCCAGCAGTCCCTGGATCACCGGGGAGCTGTTTTTT

abundance: few
d_gene: .
j_gene: TRBJ2-3
v_gene: TRBV21-1
CDR3aa: CASSKKGNNCADTQYF
CDR3nt: TGTGCCAGCAGCAAGAAAGGGAACAATTGCGCAGATACGCAGTATTTT

abundance: .
d_gene: TRBD2
j_gene: TRBJ2-7
v_gene: TRBV19
CDR3aa: CASSPAGDFFYEQYF
CDR3nt: TGTGCCAGTAGTCCGGCGGGGGATTTCTTCTACGAGCAGTACTTC

abundance: .
d_gene: TRBD1
j_gene: TRBJ1-6
v_gene: TRBV30
CDR3aa: CAWSAGTDYNSPLHF
CDR3nt: TGTGCCTGGAGTGCCGGGACAGATTATAATTCACCCCTCCACTTT

abundance: medium-sized
d_gene: TRBD2
j_gene: TRBJ2-2
v_gene: TRBV2
CDR3aa: CASSNRLAGAVF
CDR3nt: TGTGCCAGCAGTAATCGACTAGCGGGAGCGGTTTTT

abundance: .
d_gene: .
j_gene: TRBJ2-3
v_gene: TRBV27
CDR3aa: CASSLGTFYTDTQYF
CDR3nt: TGTGCCAGCAGTCTAGGGACTTTTTACACAGATACGCAGTATTTT

abundance: once
d_gene: .
j_gene: TRBJ1-3
v_gene: TRBV6-5
CDR3aa: CASSYRSGGNTIYF
CDR3nt: TGTGCCAGCAGTTACCGGTCAGGTGGAAACACCATATATTTT

abundance: .
d_gene: .
j_gene: TRBJ2-1
v_gene: TRBV7-2
CDR3aa: CASSLAGAGTNNEQFF
CDR3nt: TGTGCCAGCAGCTTAGCGGGGGCAGGGACCAACAATGAGCAGTTCTTC

abundance: .
d_gene: .
j_gene: TRBJ1-6
v_gene: TRBV7-8
CDR3aa: CASSFLTGGDSPLHF
CDR3nt: TGTGCCAGCAGCTTTCTGACTGGGGGAGACTCACCCCTCCACTTT

abundance: .
d_gene: .
j_gene: TRBJ2-2
v_gene: TRBV28
CDR3aa: CASSLNSITGLFF
CDR3nt: TGTGCCAGCAGTTTAAACTCTATCACTGGGCTGTTTTTT

abundance: .
d_gene: TRBD1
j_gene: TRBJ2-7
v_gene: TRBV5-6
CDR3aa: CASSLGRGRREQYF
CDR3nt: TGTGCCAGCAGCTTGGGCAGGGGGCGCAGGGAGCAGTACTTC

abundance: .
d_gene: TRBD1
j_gene: TRBJ2-7
v_gene: TRBV27
CDR3aa: CASSLSGGVYEQYF
CDR3nt: TGTGCCAGCAGTTTATCAGGGGGCGTATACGAGCAGTACTTC

abundance: once
d_gene: .
j_gene: TRBJ2-5
v_gene: TRBV18
CDR3aa: CASSPRIETQYF
CDR3nt: TGTGCCAGCTCACCCCGTATAGAGACCCAGTACTTC

abundance: .
d_gene: .
j_gene: TRBJ2-5
v_gene: TRBV24-1
CDR3aa: CAIQKQGQETQYF
CDR3nt: TGTGCCATCCAAAAACAGGGCCAAGAGACCCAGTACTTC

abundance: .
d_gene: TRBD1
j_gene: TRBJ1-4
v_gene: TRBV4-2
CDR3aa: CASSQDRRGRGNEKLFF
CDR3nt: TGTGCCAGCAGCCAAGATCGAAGGGGGCGGGGTAATGAAAAACTGTTTTTT

abundance: once
d_gene: .
j_gene: TRBJ1-4
v_gene: TRBV11-2
CDR3aa: CASSLQRPGATNEKLFF
CDR3nt: TGTGCCAGCAGCTTACAACGGCCCGGGGCAACTAATGAAAAACTGTTTTTT

abundance: .
d_gene: TRBD1
j_gene: TRBJ2-4
v_gene: TRBV3-1/TRBV3-2
CDR3aa: CASSPNMGQIAKNIQYF
CDR3nt: TGTGCCAGCAGCCCCAATATGGGACAGATAGCCAAAAACATTCAGTACTTC

abundance: .
d_gene: TRBD2
j_gene: TRBJ2-3
v_gene: TRBV11-2
CDR3aa: CASSLEGGGSADTQYF
CDR3nt: TGTGCCAGCAGCTTAGAGGGTGGCGGGAGTGCAGATACGCAGTATTTT

abundance: .
d_gene: .
j_gene: TRBJ2-1
v_gene: TRBV30
CDR3aa: CAWSWGENEQFF
CDR3nt: TGTGCCTGGAGTTGGGGGGAGAATGAGCAGTTCTTC

abundance: medium-sized
d_gene: .
j_gene: TRBJ1-1
v_gene: TRBV7-6
CDR3aa: CASSALQGSDTEAFF
CDR3nt: TGTGCCAGCAGCGCGCTACAGGGATCGGACACTGAAGCTTTCTTT

abundance: once
d_gene: .
j_gene: TRBJ1-2
v_gene: TRBV19
CDR3aa: CASEGRERYGYTF
CDR3nt: TGTGCCAGCGAGGGCAGGGAGCGCTATGGCTACACCTTC